The 26 T cell receptor beta chains in this list originate from one sample, sequenced in a study of PD-L1 blockade in urothelial cancer. Sequenced by immunoSEQ multiplex PCR; TCRdb stores in-frame clones only, minus some. This repertoire shows roughly 100,000 clones, around four fifths found once; its top ten account for around 7.7%. Specified time point: peripheral blood 6 weeks after treatment start. Sequenced here: PBMCs, sampled around atezolizumab (anti-PD-L1) treatment. The receptors originated from a man in his 70s with urothelial cancer.

This chain links TRBV29-1 with TRBJ2-7; D possibly corresponds to TRBD2 (6 bases). Germline CDR1 SQVTM, CDR2 ANQGSEA. The CDR3 consists of 14 residues. Trimming removed 1 base from V and 3 bases from J, with 13 bases in between. CDR3 coding DNA: TGCAGCGTTGAAGGCGGGCAGGGAGGCTACGAGCAGTACTTC. Encoded protein: CSVEGGQGGYEQYF.

This clone was counted a single time. The chain recombines TRBV2 with TRBJ2-7; D perhaps matches TRBD1 (6 bases). V was pared by 6 bases and J by 0 bases, with 12 bases between. In germline, CDR1 is SNHLY, CDR2 FYNNEI. The length of the CDR3 is 14 residues. This chain's CDR3 is CASRWQGSSYEQYF. The CDR3 nucleotides are TGTGCCAGCAGATGGCAGGGGAGCTCCTACGAGCAGTACTTC.

The J gene is TRBJ2-7, the V gene TRBV6-1; tentative D call: TRBD2 (5 bases). The V gene lost 4 bases and the J gene lost 6 bases, with 13 bases spanning the gap. This CDR3 is built from 13 residues. Germline CDR1 and CDR2: MNHNS and SASEGT. The CDR3 DNA reads as TGTGCCAGCAGTGGTACTAGTCGCGGCGAGCAGTACTTC. It is translated as CASSGTSRGEQYF.

In this sample, this clone turned up once. J is TRBJ2-7 and V is TRBV27, with no clear D. Germline CDR1 reads MNHEY; CDR2 reads SMNVEV (reference sequence). This CDR3 has 14 residues. The ends were cut back, 3 bases at V and 0 bases at J, with 9 bases in the middle. The CDR3 region has the DNA TGTGCCAGCAGTTTTTGGCCCAACTCCTACGAGCAGTACTTC. Translation: CASSFWPNSYEQYF.

This chain links TRBV6-6 with TRBJ1-2; TRBD1 aligns across 7 bases. Per germline, CDR1 MNHNY and CDR2 SVGAGI (reference sequence). The CDR3 length is 13 residues. The junction had 1 base not matched to a gene; V was cut back by 3 bases and J by 3 bases. The CDR3 loop is CASSYQGDYGYTF. As DNA, the CDR3 is TGTGCCAGCAGTTATCAGGGGGACTATGGCTACACCTTC.

CDR3 DNA: TGCGCCAGCAGCTTGGCCGGACAGGGTTTCGACTGGGGGTCACCCCTCCACTTT. Residues: CASSLAGQGFDWGSPLHF. The chain links TRBV5-1 to TRBJ1-6; 8 bases agree with TRBD1. This CDR3 comprises 18 residues. Germline loops: CDR1 SGHRS, CDR2 YFSETQ. The junction had 15 bases not matched to a gene; V was cut back by 0 bases and J by 10 bases. Together with reference TRBV5-1 and TRBJ1-6, the CDR3 gives the full variable domain: KAGVTQTPRYLIKTRGQQVTLSCSPISGHRSVSWYQQTPGQGLQFLFEYFSETQRNKGNFPGRFSGRQFSNSRSEMNVSTLELGDSALYLCASSLAGQGFDWGSPLHFGNGTRLTVT.

The gene calls are TRBV5-1 and TRBJ2-3, with 10 bases matching TRBD2. In germline, CDR1 is SGHRS, CDR2 YFSETQ. The CDR3 extends over 15 amino acids. Trimming removed 4 bases from V and 6 bases from J; junction bases left unmatched: 8. CDR3 loop: CASSPRVSGGDTQYF. CDR3 sequence (DNA): TGCGCCAGCAGCCCCCGGGTTAGCGGGGGGGATACGCAGTATTTT. Looking up the rest from reference TRBV5-1 and TRBJ2-3 gives the full variable domain: KAGVTQTPRYLIKTRGQQVTLSCSPISGHRSVSWYQQTPGQGLQFLFEYFSETQRNKGNFPGRFSGRQFSNSRSEMNVSTLELGDSALYLCASSPRVSGGDTQYFGPGTRLTVL.

This clone was observed a handful of times. The chain combines TRBV6-1 with TRBJ1-5; unclear D gene. From germline, CDR1 is MNHNS and CDR2 SASEGT. V lost 7 bases and J 0 bases, leaving 13 bases between the germline ends. The CDR3 extends over 15 amino acids. The CDR3 DNA follows: TGTGCCAGCACCACCGGGAGTGGTAGCAATCAGCCCCAGCATTTT. Translation: CASTTGSGSNQPQHF.

This chain links TRBV5-4 with TRBJ2-3; TRBD2 agrees at 10 bases. The CDR3 spans 15 residues. The V gene's germline CDR1 is SGHNT and CDR2 YYREEE (reference sequence). After removal of 6 bases from V and 5 bases from J, the junction contained 9 bases not matched to a gene. The DNA of the CDR3 is TGTGCCAGCACGGAGGCACAGCGGGGGGGAGATACGCAGTATTTT. It translates to CASTEAQRGGDTQYF.

The chain links TRBV5-1 to TRBJ2-5; 7 bases map to TRBD1. Germline loops: CDR1 SGHRS, CDR2 YFSETQ. The CDR3 has 15 amino acids. The trim removed 3 bases at V and 5 bases at J, leaving 10 bases unmatched. CDR3 sequence: CASSSPSTGQETQYF. In nucleotides, the CDR3 is TGCGCCAGCAGCTCCCCTTCGACAGGGCAGGAGACCCAGTACTTC.

This chain connects TRBV5-4 to TRBJ1-1; D not resolved. The germline V gene has CDR1 SGHNT and CDR2 YYREEE (reference sequence). V lost 0 bases and J lost 5, with 11 bases in between. CDR3 length: 14 residues. Here the CDR3 DNA reads TGTGCCAGCAGCTTGGATAGCTCGGGAACTGAAGCTTTCTTT. Residues: CASSLDSSGTEAFF.

The chain combines TRBV11-2 with TRBJ2-4, with TRBD1 matching 8 bases. Trimming took 5 bases from V and 3 from J; bases not matched to a gene: 12. The CDR3 has 17 residues. CDR1 is SGHAT and CDR2 is FQNNGV in the germline V gene. The CDR3 DNA reads TGTGCCAGCAGCCTCCCCTCCGGGACAGGTGACAAAAACATTCAGTACTTC. Translating gives CASSLPSGTGDKNIQYF.

The chain combines TRBV18 with TRBJ1-1; 12 nucleotides agree with TRBD1. V shed 3 bases and J 0 bases; nucleotides not matched to a gene: 5. The CDR3 has 17 residues. Germline V gene sequence: CDR1 KGHSH, CDR2 LQKENI. CDR3 nucleotides: TGTGCCAGCTCACCGATGGGGACAGGGGGCCTGAACACTGAAGCTTTCTTT. Its translation: CASSPMGTGGLNTEAFF.

The V call is TRBV6-5, the J call TRBJ2-5, with 7 bases fitting TRBD1. CDR3 length: 13 amino acids. V lost 10 bases, J lost 2 bases, and 7 bases stayed unmatched. The germline V gene encodes CDR1 MNHEY and CDR2 SVGAGI. CDR3 protein: CATKGQHQETQYF. The CDR3 DNA sequence: TGTGCCACTAAGGGACAGCATCAAGAGACCCAGTACTTC.

V is TRBV6-5 and J is TRBJ2-7, with D maybe TRBD1 (6 bases). V lost 3 bases, J lost 3 bases, and 12 bases lay in between. Germline V gene sequence: CDR1 MNHEY, CDR2 SVGAGI. The CDR3 totals 14 residues. DNA of the CDR3: TGTGCCAGCAGTTATAGGGACACCCTCTACGAGCAGTACTTC. Protein sequence: CASSYRDTLYEQYF.

This clone was detected once. This rearrangement joins TRBV4-1 to TRBJ2-1; 9 positions match TRBD2. Germline V gene lookup returns CDR1 MGHRA and CDR2 YSYEKL. The CDR3 is 16 residues long. V lost 4 bases and J lost 0; bases outside the gene matches: 4. In nucleotides, the CDR3 is TGCGCCAGCAGCCCGAGGACTAGCGTCTCCTACAATGAGCAGTTCTTC. Residues: CASSPRTSVSYNEQFF.

V and J are TRBV6-1 and TRBJ2-7; D not certain. CDR3 size: 14 residues. The germline CDR1 and CDR2 sequences are MNHNS and SASEGT. The ends were cut back, 8 bases at V and 4 bases at J, with 18 bases in the middle. The CDR3 protein is CASRSALVGYEQYF. CDR3 in DNA: TGTGCCAGCCGCAGCGCGCTCGTAGGATACGAGCAGTACTTC.

The CDR3 DNA reads TGTGCCAGCTCCCCGGGACAGGGAAACTATGGCTACACCTTC. This sequence encodes CASSPGQGNYGYTF. V is TRBV18 and J is TRBJ1-2; 9 nucleotides agree with TRBD1. From germline, CDR1 is KGHSH and CDR2 LQKENI. The CDR3 is 14 amino acids. V trimming: 6 bases; J trimming: 2 bases; junction bases outside the gene matches: 4.

J is TRBJ2-7 and V is TRBV7-2, with TRBD2 identical over 12 bases. Germline loops: CDR1 SGHTA, CDR2 FQGNSA. Trimming took 5 bases from V and 4 from J; bases not matched to a gene: 15. The CDR3 runs 18 residues. This chain's CDR3 is CASSTARLAGASGYEQYF. The CDR3 coding sequence is TGTGCCAGCAGCACCGCGCGACTAGCGGGAGCCTCAGGGTACGAGCAGTACTTC.

The V and J genes are TRBV5-4 and TRBJ2-1, with 7 positions matching TRBD2. The CDR3 runs 15 residues. The V and J ends lost 0 bases and 2 bases, in that order; junction bases with no gene match: 2. The V gene's germline CDR1 is SGHNT and CDR2 YYREEE (reference sequence). CDR3 nucleotide sequence: TGTGCCAGCAGCTTGGGTGGGGGGGCCTACAATGAGCAGTTCTTC. It encodes CASSLGGGAYNEQFF.

The CDR3 nucleotides read TGTGCCAGCAGCTTTAGCGGGGGGGCCTACAATGAGCAGTTCTTC. This encodes CASSFSGGAYNEQFF. V gene TRBV7-3 combines with J gene TRBJ2-1, with TRBD2 matching 11 bases. The CDR3 is made up of 15 amino acids. V lost 3 bases to trimming and J lost 2 bases; unmatched junction nucleotides: 0. From germline, CDR1 is SGHTA and CDR2 FQGTGA.

The rearrangement joins TRBV7-3 to TRBJ2-3, with 16 bases identical to TRBD2. V trimming: 3 bases; J trimming: 2 bases; junction bases outside the gene matches: 5. CDR1 is SGHTA and CDR2 is FQGTGA in the germline V gene. This CDR3 region has 18 residues. CDR3 sequence reads: CASSFKGLAGGNTDTQYF. CDR3 in DNA: TGTGCCAGCAGCTTCAAGGGACTAGCGGGAGGGAACACAGATACGCAGTATTTT.

The chain employs TRBV12-5 and TRBJ2-5, with D hard to call. The V end was cut by 4 bases, the J end by 5 bases, with 11 bases between. CDR1 and CDR2 (germline): LGHNT, FRNRAP. The length of the CDR3 is 13 residues. The CDR3 nucleotides read TGTGCTAGTGGTTACTCTGCTTGGGAGACCCAGTACTTC. Its translation: CASGYSAWETQYF.

The chain is built from TRBV4-2 and TRBJ2-7; the D gene is possibly TRBD2 (6 bases). This CDR3 has 15 residues. V was shortened by 0 bases and J by 6 bases, with 15 bases between the two germline ends. The germline gives CDR1 LGHNA, CDR2 YNFKEQ. CDR3 nucleotide sequence: TGTGCCAGCAGCCAAGAGGTGGGAGGTAAATCCGAGCAGTACTTC. The encoded protein is CASSQEVGGKSEQYF.

This clone was counted only a few times. This chain joins TRBV29-1 and TRBJ2-3, with no clear D. This CDR3 region has 11 residues. The V and J ends lost 6 bases and 5 bases respectively, with 9 bases between them. Germline V lookup: CDR1 SQVTM, CDR2 ANQGSEA. CDR3 amino acids: CSVEMGDTQYF. The CDR3 DNA is TGCAGCGTGGAGATGGGAGATACGCAGTATTTT.

The chain employs TRBV5-4 and TRBJ1-2, with 9 bases fitting TRBD1. The CDR3 has 14 amino acids. Germline CDR1 is SGHNT and CDR2 is YYREEE (reference sequence). V shed 0 bases and J 5 bases; nucleotides not matched to a gene: 2. The CDR3: CASSLGQGDYGYTF. The DNA for the CDR3 is TGTGCCAGCAGCTTGGGACAGGGGGATTATGGCTACACCTTC.